Below, 4 T cell receptor beta chains from the same sample are listed, as sequenced in a study of radiotherapy plus CTLA-4 blockade in lung cancer. The assay was immunoSEQ multiplex PCR, and TCRdb's table has in-frame clones only and misses some. This table holds 50,000 to 65,000 clones, 70% to 85% found once. The specimen comprised peripheral blood, sampled from a patient treated with radiotherapy plus ipilimumab. Receptors were obtained from a human donor with non-small cell lung cancer whose response to radiotherapy plus ipilimumab could not be evaluated.

The genes are TRBV7-9 and TRBJ2-5, with a weak D call TRBD1 (5 bases). The CDR3 sequence is 11 residues long. Trimming took 6 bases from V and 3 from J, leaving 5 bases between them. From germline, CDR1 is SEHNR and CDR2 FQNEAQ (reference sequence). The CDR3 sequence is CASRGEETQYF. The CDR3 DNA reads TGTGCCAGCAGAGGGGAAGAGACCCAGTACTTC.

The DNA for the CDR3 is TGTGCCAGCACCTCGGGACTAGCGGGAGAGACCCAGTACTTC. Its protein product is CASTSGLAGETQYF. The V gene is TRBV7-2, the J gene TRBJ2-5, with 12 nucleotides matching TRBD2. V lost 7 bases, J lost 4 bases, and 4 bases stayed unmatched. Looked up from germline, CDR1 is SGHTA and CDR2 is FQGNSA. This CDR3 region has 14 residues.

This clone appeared once. V gene TRBV11-2 combines with J gene TRBJ1-1; unclear D gene. Deletions cut 1 base from V and 1 base from J, with 7 bases between. The length of the CDR3 is 14 residues. Germline CDR1 SGHAT, CDR2 FQNNGV. The CDR3: CASSLGDKNTEAFF. In DNA, the CDR3 is TGTGCCAGCAGCTTAGGTGACAAGAACACTGAAGCTTTCTTT. The entire variable domain, with the rest obtained from reference TRBV11-2 and TRBJ1-1, is as follows: EAGVAQSPRYKIIEKRQSVAFWCNPISGHATLYWYQQILGQGPKLLIQFQNNGVVDDSQLPKDRFSAERLKGVDSTLKIQPAKLEDSAVYLCASSLGDKNTEAFFGQGTRLTVV.

Only a few counts were recorded for this clone. V is TRBV6-6 and J is TRBJ1-2; D gene unclear. V lost 6 bases to trimming and J lost 2 bases, with 10 bases between them. CDR3 length equals 13 residues. In germline, CDR1 is MNHNY, CDR2 SVGAGI (reference sequence). CDR3 nucleotides: TGTGCCAGCAGAAGAGGACTCAACTATGGCTACACCTTC. It specifies CASRRGLNYGYTF.